Shown below are 22 T cell receptor beta chains from a single sample sequenced in a study of cytotoxic CD8 clonotypes in ibrutinib-treated CLL. Generated by immunoSEQ multiplex PCR, the TCRdb table keeps only in-frame clones and is missing some. Of about 310,000 clones in the sample, roughly 79% are singletons; the top ten hold over 5%. Sequenced material: PBMCs, taken before ibrutinib treatment. Receptor source: a human donor with chronic lymphocytic leukemia.

V usage is TRBV20-1 and J usage is TRBJ1-1; D ambiguous. The ends were cut back, 7 bases at V and 9 bases at J, with 6 bases in the middle. CDR1 and CDR2 (germline): DFQATT, SNEGSKA (reference sequence). The CDR3 has 8 residues. The CDR3 region is CSVPQAFF. DNA of the CDR3: TGCAGTGTTCCCCAAGCTTTCTTT.

The chain joins TRBV28 to TRBJ1-1; unclear D gene. Trimming cost V 2 bases and J 7 bases, with 11 bases left between them. This CDR3 spans 13 amino acids. Germline values: CDR1 MDHEN, CDR2 SYDVKM. This CDR3 reads CASSLGLANEAFF. CDR3 DNA: TGTGCCAGCAGTTTAGGGTTGGCAAATGAAGCTTTCTTT.

The chain carries TRBV15 and TRBJ2-3, with 8 bases aligning to TRBD2. V shed 1 base and J 4 bases; nucleotides not matched to a gene: 7. The CDR3 totals 16 residues. Germline assignment: CDR1 LNHNV and CDR2 YYDKDF (reference sequence). The CDR3 here is CATSRASGSGADTQYF. CDR3 DNA: TGTGCCACCAGCAGAGCGAGCGGGAGCGGAGCAGATACGCAGTATTTT.

This rearrangement joins TRBV14 to TRBJ2-4; TRBD2 aligns across 8 bases. V trimming: 4 bases; J trimming: 9 bases; junction bases outside the gene matches: 11. The length of the CDR3 is 15 residues. CDR1 is SGHDN and CDR2 is FVKESK in the germline V gene. The CDR3 DNA is TGTGCCAGCAGCCTAGGAGCGGGGGTATCGGGCATTCAGTACTTC. Protein product: CASSLGAGVSGIQYF.

About this clone: Mismatch with germline at one junction end may stem from a read error. The chain combines TRBV2 with TRBJ1-2, with 9 bases fitting TRBD1. This CDR3 region has 14 residues. The V gene's germline CDR1 is SNHLY and CDR2 FYNNEI. This CDR3 reads CASSASGTGFVSPF. CDR3 bases: TGTGCCAGCAGTGCTTCCGGGACAGGGTTTGTTAGCCCCTTC.

This chain connects TRBV7-9 to TRBJ1-2; D is uncertain. The CDR3 is 12 amino acids. Germline CDR1 SEHNR, CDR2 FQNEAQ (reference sequence). Trimming removed 2 bases at V and 2 bases at J, with 3 bases between. CDR3: CASSLRNYGYTF. In DNA, the CDR3 is TGTGCCAGCAGCTTAAGAAACTATGGCTACACCTTC.

This clone was seen more than once but under ten times. This chain connects TRBV10-3 to TRBJ1-4; perhaps TRBD1 as D (6 bases). V dropped 3 bases and J dropped 5 bases, with 16 bases sitting between them. This CDR3 contains 16 residues. The germline V gene has CDR1 ENHRY and CDR2 SYGVKD. The CDR3 loop reads CAISEGGGGSNEKLFF. DNA for the CDR3: TGTGCCATCAGTGAAGGAGGAGGGGGGTCCAATGAAAAACTGTTTTTT.

V usage is TRBV19 and J usage is TRBJ2-7; D possibly uses TRBD1 or TRBD2 (5 bases each). This CDR3 has 16 residues. V lost 1 base and J 1 base, leaving 14 bases between the germline ends. Germline CDR1 reads LNHDA; CDR2 reads SQIVND (reference sequence). Here the CDR3 reads CASSIAPGRGSYEQYF. In DNA form, the CDR3 reads TGTGCCAGTAGTATAGCACCGGGACGGGGTTCCTACGAGCAGTACTTC.

This chain joins TRBV4-1 and TRBJ2-1; 12 positions agree with TRBD2. The CDR3 totals 15 residues. Germline V gives CDR1 MGHRA, CDR2 YSYEKL. Losses at the gene ends were 4 bases for V and 4 bases for J; bases not matched to a gene: 2. The CDR3 DNA sequence: TGCGCCAGCAGCCTACTAGCGGGAGGATACAATGAGCAGTTCTTC. Translation gives CASSLLAGGYNEQFF.

This clone was seen a handful of times. V is TRBV2 and J is TRBJ1-3; the D is unclear. CDR3 size: 13 residues. Trimming removed 2 bases from V and 3 bases from J, with 5 bases in between. Germline lookup yields CDR1 SNHLY and CDR2 FYNNEI. CDR3 residues: CASSEINGNTIYF. CDR3 in DNA: TGTGCCAGCAGTGAAATAAATGGAAACACCATATATTTT.

The V and J genes are TRBV18 and TRBJ2-7, with D tentatively TRBD1 or TRBD2 (5 bases each). Germline V gives CDR1 KGHSH, CDR2 LQKENI. Trimming pared 2 bases from V and 7 bases from J, leaving 15 bases between. There are 14 residues in the CDR3. CDR3 protein: CASSPSGTSIEQYF. In DNA, the CDR3 is TGTGCCAGCTCACCATCCGGGACGTCAATAGAGCAGTACTTC. The full variable domain, rest sourced from reference TRBV18 and TRBJ2-7, is NAGVMQNPRHLVRRRGQEARLRCSPMKGHSHVYWYRQLPEEGLKFMVYLQKENIIDESGMPKERFSAEFPKEGPSILRIQQVVRGDSAAYFCASSPSGTSIEQYFGPGTRLTVT.

The rearrangement links TRBV4-3 to TRBJ2-1; 7 bases agree with TRBD2. The CDR3 has 14 residues. CDR1 LGHNA and CDR2 YSLEER come from the germline V gene. V shed 4 bases and J 8 bases; nucleotides not matched to a gene: 8. CDR3 sequence: CASSPTGGRDEQFF. For the CDR3, the DNA is TGCGCCAGCAGCCCCACTGGGGGGAGGGATGAGCAGTTCTTC.

This chain uses TRBV5-6 with TRBJ2-7, with a weak D call TRBD2 (5 bases). CDR3 size: 14 residues. Germline lookup yields CDR1 SGHDT and CDR2 YYEEEE. Trimming stripped 3 bases from V and 3 bases from J, with 13 bases between. Here the CDR3 reads CASSSSGSDYEQYF. CDR3 nucleotide sequence: TGTGCCAGCAGCTCGTCGGGTAGCGACTACGAGCAGTACTTC. The variable domain in full, with the rest retrieved from reference TRBV5-6 and TRBJ2-7, is DAGVTQSPTHLIKTRGQQVTLRCSPKSGHDTVSWYQQALGQGPQFIFQYYEEEERQRGNFPDRFSGHQFPNYSSELNVNALLLGDSALYLCASSSSGSDYEQYFGPGTRLTVT.

The chain couples TRBV7-2 to TRBJ1-2, with D uncertain. CDR3 size: 14 residues. Trimming took 4 bases from V and 4 from J, leaving 13 bases between them. Germline CDR1 reads SGHTA; CDR2 reads FQGNSA. This CDR3 reads CASSSHTAVYGYTF. The CDR3 region has the DNA TGTGCCAGCAGCTCCCACACAGCAGTCTATGGCTACACCTTC.

This clone was recorded once. The chain carries TRBV30 and TRBJ1-2; D perhaps matches TRBD1 (6 bases). The germline gives CDR1 GTSNPN, CDR2 SVGIG (reference sequence). Trimming pared 1 base from V and 4 bases from J, leaving 19 bases between. The CDR3 spans 16 residues. CDR3 residues: CAWSAPRTAIPYGYTF. The CDR3 DNA reads as TGTGCCTGGAGTGCCCCCCGGACAGCTATTCCCTATGGCTACACCTTC.

This clone has a single count. This chain uses TRBV9 with TRBJ2-3; D may be TRBD1 (5 bases). V lost 1 base, J lost 0 bases, and 12 bases lay in between. Germline V lookup: CDR1 SGDLS, CDR2 YYNGEE. The CDR3 extends over 16 amino acids. In DNA form, the CDR3 reads TGTGCCAGCAGCGTAACAGGCGAGGCTAGCACAGATACGCAGTATTTT. This encodes CASSVTGEASTDTQYF. Looking up the rest from reference TRBV9 and TRBJ2-3 gives the full variable domain: DSGVTQTPKHLITATGQRVTLRCSPRSGDLSVYWYQQSLDQGLQFLIQYYNGEERAKGNILERFSAQQFPDLHSELNLSSLELGDSALYFCASSVTGEASTDTQYFGPGTRLTVL.

The genes are TRBV5-1 and TRBJ2-5; D possibly corresponds to TRBD2 (6 bases). Germline V lookup: CDR1 SGHRS, CDR2 YFSETQ. Trimming cost V 0 bases and J 4 bases, with 10 bases left between them. The CDR3 extends over 14 amino acids. CDR3 sequence reads: CASSLDPRGETQYF. CDR3 coding DNA: TGCGCCAGCAGCTTGGACCCGCGGGGAGAGACCCAGTACTTC.

The chain joins TRBV9 to TRBJ1-1, with D possibly TRBD1 on 5 matching bases. CDR3 size: 16 residues. Deletions cut 0 bases from V and 0 bases from J, with 12 bases between. Germline CDR1 is SGDLS and CDR2 is YYNGEE. The CDR3 spells CASSVGGRGLNTEAFF. CDR3 DNA: TGTGCCAGCAGCGTAGGTGGTAGGGGACTGAACACTGAAGCTTTCTTT. Filled out from reference TRBV9 and TRBJ1-1, the complete variable domain reads DSGVTQTPKHLITATGQRVTLRCSPRSGDLSVYWYQQSLDQGLQFLIQYYNGEERAKGNILERFSAQQFPDLHSELNLSSLELGDSALYFCASSVGGRGLNTEAFFGQGTRLTVV.

V is TRBV7-2 and J is TRBJ1-2; D may be TRBD1 (6 bases). Germline V gene lookup returns CDR1 SGHTA and CDR2 FQGNSA. V was trimmed by 5 bases and J by 5 bases, leaving 15 bases between them. This CDR3 has 14 amino acids. The CDR3 reads CASSPSGTNYGYTF. Written as DNA, the CDR3 is TGTGCCAGCAGCCCCTCCGGGACAAATTATGGCTACACCTTC.

The chain recombines TRBV19 with TRBJ1-5; unclear D gene. The CDR3 extends over 14 amino acids. The germline V gene has CDR1 LNHDA and CDR2 SQIVND (reference sequence). Trimming shortened V by 4 bases and J by 3 bases, and 10 bases separated the two germline ends. The CDR3 loop is CASSTLPANQPQHF. The DNA of the CDR3 is TGTGCCAGTAGTACCCTTCCGGCCAATCAGCCCCAGCATTTT.

J is TRBJ1-4 and V is TRBV30, with 8 bases matching TRBD1. CDR1 and CDR2 from the germline V gene are GTSNPN and SVGIG (reference sequence). The CDR3 has 13 amino acids. The ends lost 5 bases at V and 8 bases at J; junction bases unmatched: 7. The CDR3 reads CAWETGVGEKLFF. CDR3 DNA sequence: TGTGCCTGGGAGACAGGGGTTGGCGAAAAACTGTTTTTT. Using reference TRBV30 and TRBJ1-4 for the parts outside the CDR3, the full variable domain is SQTIHQWPATLVQPVGSPLSLECTVEGTSNPNLYWYRQAAGRGLQLLFYSVGIGQISSEVPQNLSASRPQDRQFILSSKKLLLSDSGFYLCAWETGVGEKLFFGSGTQLSVL.

This clone was detected only once. The rearrangement joins TRBV7-2 to TRBJ1-1, with D unresolved. CDR3 length: 13 residues. V lost 7 bases and J lost 1, with 10 bases in between. Germline assignment: CDR1 SGHTA and CDR2 FQGNSA. The CDR3 nucleotides are TGTGCCAGCAAGCTCGAAGGGAACACTGAAGCTTTCTTT. It yields the protein CASKLEGNTEAFF.